This TCR beta chain originates from a study of blood T cell repertoires in COVID-19. Deletions cut 4 bases from V and 4 bases from J, with 16 bases between. The V gene's germline CDR1 is MNHEY and CDR2 SVGAGI. CDR3 size: 15 residues. As originally analysed: For nucleated cells, counts were estimated from reference gene primer amplification. Clones were read by immunoSEQ multiplex PCR, and TCRdb kept only the in-frame ones, dropping some. V and J calls and clone size follow that table, whereas D and trimming were derived from the DNA. The table shows about 300,000 clones, with 90% occurring only once. The chain is built from TRBV6-5 and TRBJ1-2; D is unclear. The clonotype comes from a woman under 30 with acute COVID-19. The sample comprised PBMCs or T cells enriched from blood (not recorded which). CDR3 coding DNA: TGTGCCAGCAGTTCCCGTTCAGTCGAGGCCTATGGCTACACCTTC. Translation gives CASSSRSVEAYGYTF.